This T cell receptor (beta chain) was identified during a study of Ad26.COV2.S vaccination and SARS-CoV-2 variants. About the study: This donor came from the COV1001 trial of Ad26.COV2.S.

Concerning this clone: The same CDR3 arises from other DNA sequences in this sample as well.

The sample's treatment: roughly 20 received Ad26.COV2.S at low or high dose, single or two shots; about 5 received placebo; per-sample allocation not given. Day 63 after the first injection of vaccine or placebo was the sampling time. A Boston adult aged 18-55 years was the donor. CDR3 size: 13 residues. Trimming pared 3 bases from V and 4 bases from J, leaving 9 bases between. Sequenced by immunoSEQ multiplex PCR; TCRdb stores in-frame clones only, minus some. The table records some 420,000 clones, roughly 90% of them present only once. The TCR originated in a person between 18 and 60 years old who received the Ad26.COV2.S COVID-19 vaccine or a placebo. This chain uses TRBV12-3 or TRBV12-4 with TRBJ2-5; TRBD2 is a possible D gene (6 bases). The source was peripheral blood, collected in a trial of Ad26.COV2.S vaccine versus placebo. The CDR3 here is CASSFLGGETQYF. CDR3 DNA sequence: TGTGCCAGCAGTTTCCTCGGGGGAGAGACCCAGTACTTC.